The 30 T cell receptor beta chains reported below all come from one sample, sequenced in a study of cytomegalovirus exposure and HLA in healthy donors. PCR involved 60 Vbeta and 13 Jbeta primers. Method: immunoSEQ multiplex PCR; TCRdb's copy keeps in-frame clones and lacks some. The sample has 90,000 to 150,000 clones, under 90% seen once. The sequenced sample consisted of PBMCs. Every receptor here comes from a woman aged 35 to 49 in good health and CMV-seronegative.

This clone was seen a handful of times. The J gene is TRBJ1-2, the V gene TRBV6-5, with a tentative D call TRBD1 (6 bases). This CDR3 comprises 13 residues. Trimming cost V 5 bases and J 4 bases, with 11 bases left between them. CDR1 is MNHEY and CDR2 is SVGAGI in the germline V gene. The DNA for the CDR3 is TGTGCCAGCAGTGAAACAGGGAGCTATGGCTACACCTTC. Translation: CASSETGSYGYTF.

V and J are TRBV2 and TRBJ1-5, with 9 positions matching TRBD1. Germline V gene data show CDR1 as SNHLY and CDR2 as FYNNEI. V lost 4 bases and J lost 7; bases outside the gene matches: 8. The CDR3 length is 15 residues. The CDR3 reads CASSVGTGFYQPQHF. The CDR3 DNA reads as TGTGCCAGCAGTGTCGGGACAGGGTTTTACCAGCCCCAGCATTTT.

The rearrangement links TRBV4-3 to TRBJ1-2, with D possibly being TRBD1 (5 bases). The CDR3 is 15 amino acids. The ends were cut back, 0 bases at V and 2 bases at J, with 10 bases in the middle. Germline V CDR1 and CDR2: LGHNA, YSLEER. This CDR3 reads CASSQEGTFNYGYTF. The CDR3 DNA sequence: TGCGCCAGCAGCCAAGAAGGGACTTTCAACTATGGCTACACCTTC.

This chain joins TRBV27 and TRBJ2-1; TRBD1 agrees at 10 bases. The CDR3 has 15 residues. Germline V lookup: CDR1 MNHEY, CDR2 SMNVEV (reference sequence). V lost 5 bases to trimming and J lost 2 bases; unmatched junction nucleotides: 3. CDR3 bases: TGTGCCAGCAGTCCCGGACAGGGGGCCTACAATGAGCAGTTCTTC. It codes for CASSPGQGAYNEQFF.

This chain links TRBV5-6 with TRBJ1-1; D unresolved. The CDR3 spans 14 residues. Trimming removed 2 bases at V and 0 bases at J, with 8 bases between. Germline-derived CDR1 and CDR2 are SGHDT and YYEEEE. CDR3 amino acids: CASSFGYMNTEAFF. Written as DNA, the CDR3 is TGTGCCAGCAGCTTCGGGTACATGAACACTGAAGCTTTCTTT.

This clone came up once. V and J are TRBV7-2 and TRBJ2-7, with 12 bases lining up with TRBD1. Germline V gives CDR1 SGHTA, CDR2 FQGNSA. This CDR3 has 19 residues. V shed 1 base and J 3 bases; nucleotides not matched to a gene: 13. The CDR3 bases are TGTGCCAGCAGCTTAGAGGAGGGACAGGGGGCTCCTCCTTTCTACGAGCAGTACTTC. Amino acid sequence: CASSLEEGQGAPPFYEQYF.

The CDR3 loop is CASSSTSGEADTQYF. The CDR3 DNA reads as TGTGCCAGCAGTTCCACTAGCGGTGAGGCAGATACGCAGTATTTT. This rearrangement joins TRBV28 to TRBJ2-3, with TRBD2 matching 8 bases. The germline CDR1 and CDR2 sequences are MDHEN and SYDVKM. CDR3 size: 15 residues. V lost 4 bases and J lost 4; bases outside the gene matches: 7.

The CDR3 region is CASSPLEAEHTSTDTQYF. The CDR3 nucleotides read TGTGCCAGCTCACCCCTGGAGGCGGAACATACCAGCACAGATACGCAGTATTTT. The genes are TRBV18 and TRBJ2-3; D may be TRBD2 (5 bases). The V end lost 3 bases, the J end lost 0 bases, and 19 bases lay between the germline ends. Germline CDR1 KGHSH, CDR2 LQKENI. CDR3 length: 18 residues.

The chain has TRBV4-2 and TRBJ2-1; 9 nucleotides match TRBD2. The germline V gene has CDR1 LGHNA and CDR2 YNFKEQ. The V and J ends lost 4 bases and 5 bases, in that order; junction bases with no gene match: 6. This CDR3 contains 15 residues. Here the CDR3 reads CASSPGGGGDNEQFF. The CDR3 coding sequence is TGTGCCAGCAGCCCTGGGGGCGGGGGGGACAATGAGCAGTTCTTC.

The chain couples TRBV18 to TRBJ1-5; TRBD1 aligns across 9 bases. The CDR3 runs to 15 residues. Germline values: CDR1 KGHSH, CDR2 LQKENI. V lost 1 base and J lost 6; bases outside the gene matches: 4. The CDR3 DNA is TGTGCCAGCTCACCACGGGACAGGGAAGGTCAGCCCCAGCATTTT. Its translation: CASSPRDREGQPQHF.

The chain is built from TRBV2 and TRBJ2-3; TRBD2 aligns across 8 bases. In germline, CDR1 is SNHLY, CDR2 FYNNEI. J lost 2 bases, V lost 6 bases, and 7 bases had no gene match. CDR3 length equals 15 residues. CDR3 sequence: CASRQGLVLTDTQYF. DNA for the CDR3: TGTGCCAGCAGACAGGGACTAGTACTCACAGATACGCAGTATTTT.

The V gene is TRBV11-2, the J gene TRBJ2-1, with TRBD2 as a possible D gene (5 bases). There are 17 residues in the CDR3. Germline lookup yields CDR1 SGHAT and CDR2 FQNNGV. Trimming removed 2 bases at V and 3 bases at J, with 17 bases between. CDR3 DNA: TGTGCCAGCAGCTTAAGCGGCGGTATGCCGGGCTACAATGAGCAGTTCTTC. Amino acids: CASSLSGGMPGYNEQFF.

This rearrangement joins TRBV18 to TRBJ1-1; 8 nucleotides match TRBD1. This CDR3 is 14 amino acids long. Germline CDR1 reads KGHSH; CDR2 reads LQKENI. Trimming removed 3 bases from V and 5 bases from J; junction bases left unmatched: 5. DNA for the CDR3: TGTGCCAGCTCACCTTGGACAGGGAAGACTGAAGCTTTCTTT. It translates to CASSPWTGKTEAFF.

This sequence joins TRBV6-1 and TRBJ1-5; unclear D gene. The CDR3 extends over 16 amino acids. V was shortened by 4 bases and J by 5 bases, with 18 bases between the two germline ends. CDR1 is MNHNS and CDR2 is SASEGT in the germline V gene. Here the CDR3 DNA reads TGTGCCAGCAGTGGGGCCGGACTATACACGCATCAGCCCCAGCATTTT. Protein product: CASSGAGLYTHQPQHF.

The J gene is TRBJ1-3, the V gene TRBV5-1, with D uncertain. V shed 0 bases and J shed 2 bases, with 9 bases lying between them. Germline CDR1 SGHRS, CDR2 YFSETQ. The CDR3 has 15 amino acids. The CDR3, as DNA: TGCGCCAGCAGCTTGGCCCCAGATGCTGGAAACACCATATATTTT. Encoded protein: CASSLAPDAGNTIYF.

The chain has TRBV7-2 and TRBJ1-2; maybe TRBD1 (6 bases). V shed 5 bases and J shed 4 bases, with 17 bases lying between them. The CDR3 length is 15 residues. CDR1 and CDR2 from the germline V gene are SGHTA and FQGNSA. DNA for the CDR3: TGTGCCAGCAGCCCAGGGGACGCCCCTCGCTATGGCTACACCTTC. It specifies CASSPGDAPRYGYTF.

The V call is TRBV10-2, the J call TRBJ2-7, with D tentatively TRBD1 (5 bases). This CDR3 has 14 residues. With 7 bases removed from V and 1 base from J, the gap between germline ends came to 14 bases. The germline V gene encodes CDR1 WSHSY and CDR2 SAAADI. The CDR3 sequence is CASNPSQGSYEQYF. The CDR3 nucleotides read TGCGCCAGCAACCCTTCCCAGGGTTCCTACGAGCAGTACTTC.

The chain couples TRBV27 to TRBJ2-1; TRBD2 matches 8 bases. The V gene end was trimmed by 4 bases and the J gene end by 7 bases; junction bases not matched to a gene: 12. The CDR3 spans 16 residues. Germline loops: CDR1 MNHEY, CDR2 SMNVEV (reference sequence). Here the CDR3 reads CASSSKPGGPWNEQFF. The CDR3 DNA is TGTGCCAGCAGTTCCAAACCGGGAGGGCCCTGGAATGAGCAGTTCTTC.

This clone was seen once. The chain's CDR3 is CASSLLRAIYRTNYGYTF. DNA for the CDR3: TGTGCCAGCAGTCTCCTCAGGGCGATCTACCGTACTAACTATGGCTACACCTTC. This chain joins TRBV28 and TRBJ1-2; the D gene is possibly TRBD1 (5 bases). CDR3 length: 18 residues. Germline loops: CDR1 MDHEN, CDR2 SYDVKM. V was trimmed by 5 bases and J by 0 bases, leaving 22 bases between them.

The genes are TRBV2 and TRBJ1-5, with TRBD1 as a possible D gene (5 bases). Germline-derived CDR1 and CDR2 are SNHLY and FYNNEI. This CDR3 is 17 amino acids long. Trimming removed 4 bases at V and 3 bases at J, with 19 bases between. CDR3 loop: CASSVRGGRGTNQPQHF. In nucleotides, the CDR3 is TGTGCCAGCAGTGTACGGGGAGGCAGAGGGACCAATCAGCCCCAGCATTTT.

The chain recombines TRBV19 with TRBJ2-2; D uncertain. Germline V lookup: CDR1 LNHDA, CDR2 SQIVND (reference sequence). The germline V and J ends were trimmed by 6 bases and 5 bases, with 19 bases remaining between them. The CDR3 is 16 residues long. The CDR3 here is CASSSDGLPSTGELFF. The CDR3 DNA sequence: TGTGCCAGTAGCTCTGATGGCCTCCCCTCTACCGGGGAGCTGTTTTTT. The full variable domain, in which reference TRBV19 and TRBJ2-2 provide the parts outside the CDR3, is DGGITQSPKYLFRKEGQNVTLSCEQNLNHDAMYWYRQDPGQGLRLIYYSQIVNDFQKGDIAEGYSVSREKKESFPLTVTSAQKNPTAFYLCASSSDGLPSTGELFFGEGSRLTVL.

The chain's CDR3 is CASSLGSTSYYEQYF. In DNA, the CDR3 is TGTGCCAGCAGCTTGGGTAGTACGTCCTACTACGAGCAGTACTTC. The chain combines TRBV5-6 with TRBJ2-7; the D is unclear. V was clipped by 0 bases and J by 3 bases, with 13 bases between them. This CDR3 has 15 residues. CDR1 and CDR2 from the germline V gene are SGHDT and YYEEEE. Looking up the rest from reference TRBV5-6 and TRBJ2-7 gives the full variable domain: DAGVTQSPTHLIKTRGQQVTLRCSPKSGHDTVSWYQQALGQGPQFIFQYYEEEERQRGNFPDRFSGHQFPNYSSELNVNALLLGDSALYLCASSLGSTSYYEQYFGPGTRLTVT.

The CDR3 DNA reads TGTGCCACCAGCAGAGCCCTACAGGACTCCTACGAGCAGTACTTC. It translates to CATSRALQDSYEQYF. The chain uses TRBV15 and TRBJ2-7, with TRBD1 as a possible D gene (5 bases). Deletions cut 1 base from V and 0 bases from J, with 10 bases between. This CDR3 contains 15 residues. Germline CDR1 reads LNHNV; CDR2 reads YYDKDF (reference sequence).

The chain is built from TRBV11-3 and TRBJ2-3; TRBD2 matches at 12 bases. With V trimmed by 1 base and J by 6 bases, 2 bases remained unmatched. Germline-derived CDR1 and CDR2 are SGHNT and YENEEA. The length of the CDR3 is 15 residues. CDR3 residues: CASSLGLAGGDTQYF. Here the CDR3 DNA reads TGTGCCAGCAGCTTAGGGCTAGCGGGAGGGGATACGCAGTATTTT.

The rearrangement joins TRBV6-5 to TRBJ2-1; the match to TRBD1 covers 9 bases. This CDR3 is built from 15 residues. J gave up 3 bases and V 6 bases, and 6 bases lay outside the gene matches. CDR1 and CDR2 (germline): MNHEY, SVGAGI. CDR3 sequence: CASSPGTGYYNEQFF. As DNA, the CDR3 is TGTGCCAGCAGCCCCGGGACAGGGTACTACAATGAGCAGTTCTTC.

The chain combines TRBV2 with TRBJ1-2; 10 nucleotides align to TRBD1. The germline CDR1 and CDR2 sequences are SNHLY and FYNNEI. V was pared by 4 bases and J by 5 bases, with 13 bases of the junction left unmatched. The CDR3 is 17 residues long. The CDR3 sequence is CASSGRTGGGSGYGYTF. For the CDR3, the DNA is TGTGCCAGCAGTGGCAGGACAGGGGGGGGATCGGGGTATGGCTACACCTTC.

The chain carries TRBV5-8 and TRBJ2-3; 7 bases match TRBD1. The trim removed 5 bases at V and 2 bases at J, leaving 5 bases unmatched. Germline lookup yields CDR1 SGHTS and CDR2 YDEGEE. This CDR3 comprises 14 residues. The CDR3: CASRTTGNTDTQYF. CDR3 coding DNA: TGTGCCAGCAGGACGACAGGGAACACAGATACGCAGTATTTT.

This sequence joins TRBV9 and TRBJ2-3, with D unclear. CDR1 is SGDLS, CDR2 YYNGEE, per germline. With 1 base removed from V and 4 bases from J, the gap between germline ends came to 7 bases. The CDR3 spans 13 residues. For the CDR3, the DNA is TGTGCCAGCAGCGTAACTCCGGCAGATACGCAGTATTTT. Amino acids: CASSVTPADTQYF.

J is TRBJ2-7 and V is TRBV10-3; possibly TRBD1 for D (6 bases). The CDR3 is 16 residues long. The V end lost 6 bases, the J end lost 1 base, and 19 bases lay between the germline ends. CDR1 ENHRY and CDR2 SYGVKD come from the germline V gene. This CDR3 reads CAISDPGQGYSYEQYF. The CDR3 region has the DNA TGTGCCATCAGCGACCCGGGACAAGGGTATTCCTACGAGCAGTACTTC.

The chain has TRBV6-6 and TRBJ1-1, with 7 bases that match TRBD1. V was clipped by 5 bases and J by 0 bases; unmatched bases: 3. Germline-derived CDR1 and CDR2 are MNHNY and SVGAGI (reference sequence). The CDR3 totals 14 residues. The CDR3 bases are TGTGCCAGCAGTATGACAGGGATGAACACTGAAGCTTTCTTT. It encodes CASSMTGMNTEAFF.